These 24 T cell receptor beta chains came from one sample sequenced in a study of Ad26.COV2.S vaccination and SARS-CoV-2 variants. Treatment given: about 20 received Ad26.COV2.S at low or high dose, single or two shots; roughly five received placebo; per-sample allocation not given. Samples came from day 63 after the first vaccine or placebo injection. Only in-frame clones appear in the TCRdb table, and some are missing; sequencing was by immunoSEQ multiplex PCR. This sample has over 300,000 clones, with roughly 85% found just once. The specimen comprised peripheral blood, sampled in a trial of Ad26.COV2.S vaccine versus placebo. These receptor sequences come from a person aged 18 to 65 who received the Ad26.COV2.S COVID-19 vaccine or a placebo.

The chain has TRBV4-2 and TRBJ2-1; TRBD2 matches 7 bases. V shed 0 bases and J 1 base; nucleotides not matched to a gene: 3. The CDR3 has 16 residues. Germline CDR1 and CDR2: LGHNA and YNFKEQ. The CDR3 DNA reads TGTGCCAGCAGCCAAGATGGGGGGGAGTCCTACAATGAGCAGTTCTTC. The encoded protein is CASSQDGGESYNEQFF.

The CDR3 sequence: CSVGTSGDFYEQYF. DNA for the CDR3: TGCAGCGTAGGGACTAGCGGAGACTTCTACGAGCAGTACTTC. This chain connects TRBV29-1 to TRBJ2-7; 11 bases line up with TRBD2. With 6 bases clipped from V and 3 bases from J, the junction kept 7 bases outside the gene matches. CDR3 length equals 14 residues. CDR1 and CDR2 (germline): SQVTM, ANQGSEA.

The chain joins TRBV5-1 to TRBJ2-2, with 8 bases aligning to TRBD1. The J segment lost 2 bases and the V segment lost 7 bases, leaving 4 bases of the junction unmatched. CDR3 length: 14 amino acids. Germline V gives CDR1 SGHRS, CDR2 YFSETQ. The CDR3: CASLDRGNTGELFF. As DNA, the CDR3 is TGCGCCAGCCTTGACAGGGGCAACACCGGGGAGCTGTTTTTT. Together with reference TRBV5-1 and TRBJ2-2, the CDR3 gives the full variable domain: KAGVTQTPRYLIKTRGQQVTLSCSPISGHRSVSWYQQTPGQGLQFLFEYFSETQRNKGNFPGRFSGRQFSNSRSEMNVSTLELGDSALYLCASLDRGNTGELFFGEGSRLTVL.

This CDR3 is CAISEGVQGASPLHF. As DNA, the CDR3 is TGTGCCATCAGTGAGGGGGTACAGGGAGCCTCACCCCTCCACTTT. This chain joins TRBV10-3 and TRBJ1-6; D might be TRBD1 (6 bases). Germline V gives CDR1 ENHRY, CDR2 SYGVKD. This CDR3 contains 15 residues. Trimming left V 2 bases short and J 10 bases short, with 15 bases between.

J is TRBJ2-3 and V is TRBV7-2; 7 bases are shared with TRBD2. CDR3 length: 16 amino acids. The germline V gene encodes CDR1 SGHTA and CDR2 FQGNSA. With 2 bases clipped from V and 1 base from J, the junction kept 6 bases outside the gene matches. Here the CDR3 reads CASSLRGRGGTDTQYF. The CDR3 DNA follows: TGTGCCAGCAGCTTAAGGGGTCGGGGGGGCACAGATACGCAGTATTTT.

The J gene is TRBJ1-1, the V gene TRBV5-1, with a tentative D call TRBD1 (5 bases). Germline V lookup: CDR1 SGHRS, CDR2 YFSETQ. The CDR3 totals 14 residues. V shed 0 bases and J shed 4 bases, with 10 bases lying between them. The CDR3 DNA sequence: TGCGCCAGCAGCTTGGATCCAGGGAGCACTGAAGCTTTCTTT. Translation: CASSLDPGSTEAFF.

This chain links TRBV11-3 with TRBJ2-5, with D tentatively TRBD2 (5 bases). Trimming removed 3 bases at V and 5 bases at J, with 10 bases between. Germline V gene data show CDR1 as SGHNT and CDR2 as YENEEA. This CDR3 has 13 residues. The CDR3 loop reads CASSFFGEETQYF. CDR3 in DNA: TGTGCCAGCAGCTTCTTCGGGGAGGAGACCCAGTACTTC.

The V gene is TRBV4-1, the J gene TRBJ1-1; TRBD1 might be the D (6 bases). Trimming cost V 4 bases and J 1 base, with 13 bases left between them. Germline CDR1 MGHRA, CDR2 YSYEKL. The CDR3 extends over 15 amino acids. The CDR3 loop is CASSPQGGWNTEAFF. The CDR3, as DNA: TGCGCCAGCAGCCCCCAAGGGGGATGGAACACTGAAGCTTTCTTT.

This clone was counted once. CDR3 bases: TGTGCCAGCAGCTTAATGGGGTTCTCGGGCTACGAGCAGTACTTC. It is translated as CASSLMGFSGYEQYF. The V and J genes are TRBV7-9 and TRBJ2-7; D is undetermined. Trimming took 2 bases from V and 3 from J, leaving 14 bases between them. CDR1 is SEHNR, CDR2 FQNEAQ, per germline (reference sequence). CDR3 length: 15 residues.

The V gene is TRBV7-3, the J gene TRBJ2-1, with D uncertain. The CDR3 length is 14 residues. Germline V gives CDR1 SGHTA, CDR2 FQGTGA. The V end lost 5 bases, the J end lost 0 bases, and 8 bases lay between the germline ends. CDR3 protein: CASSPQSSYNEQFF. CDR3 DNA sequence: TGTGCCAGCAGCCCACAAAGCTCCTACAATGAGCAGTTCTTC.

This clone has just one count. The chain links TRBV6-6 to TRBJ1-1, with TRBD1 matching over 7 bases. The CDR3 consists of 14 residues. J gave up 0 bases and V 7 bases, and 5 bases lay outside the gene matches. CDR1 is MNHNY and CDR2 is SVGAGI in the germline V gene (reference sequence). CDR3 coding DNA: TGTGCCAGCAATCGGCAGGGGGTGAACACTGAAGCTTTCTTT. As protein: CASNRQGVNTEAFF.

V usage is TRBV27 and J usage is TRBJ1-2; 7 nucleotides align to TRBD1. Germline CDR1 MNHEY, CDR2 SMNVEV (reference sequence). This CDR3 has 13 amino acids. V lost 5 bases, J lost 7 bases, and 7 bases stayed unmatched. The chain's CDR3 is CASSPAGGLGYTF. The CDR3 DNA reads TGTGCCAGCAGTCCGGCAGGGGGGCTTGGCTACACCTTC.

The chain joins TRBV2 to TRBJ1-4, with a tentative D call TRBD1 (5 bases). Trimming took off 7 bases at V and 8 bases at J, with 20 bases between the two ends. This CDR3 spans 15 amino acids. Germline V gene sequence: CDR1 SNHLY, CDR2 FYNNEI. The CDR3 loop reads CASKTGPGAWEKLFF. CDR3 in DNA: TGTGCCAGCAAAACCGGGCCTGGGGCCTGGGAAAAACTGTTTTTT.

This clone was detected only once. This rearrangement joins TRBV27 to TRBJ2-5; D gene ambiguous. CDR1 is MNHEY, CDR2 SMNVEV, per germline (reference sequence). Trimming took 5 bases from V and 2 from J, leaving 15 bases between them. The CDR3 totals 15 residues. The CDR3 here is CASSPISGAQETQYF. The CDR3 DNA sequence: TGTGCCAGCAGTCCAATATCCGGAGCGCAAGAGACCCAGTACTTC.

The CDR3 protein is CASSHLRGDTEAFF. CDR3 coding DNA: TGTGCCAGCAGCCATTTGCGGGGGGACACTGAAGCTTTCTTT. This chain connects TRBV3-1 (or the pseudogene TRBV3-2) to TRBJ1-1; D possibly corresponds to TRBD1 (5 bases). Germline loops: CDR1 LGHDT, CDR2 YNNKEL (reference sequence). The CDR3 is made up of 14 amino acids. The V end was cut by 3 bases, the J end by 3 bases, with 11 bases between.

The gene calls are TRBV9 and TRBJ1-5; the match to TRBD1 covers 8 bases. This CDR3 region has 15 residues. V was pared by 8 bases and J by 7 bases, with 14 bases of the junction left unmatched. The germline CDR1 and CDR2 sequences are SGDLS and YYNGEE. DNA of the CDR3: TGTGCCAGGGACCCTCAGGGGGCCGCCAGGCAGCCCCAGCATTTT. Its protein is CARDPQGAARQPQHF.

This chain joins TRBV11-2 and TRBJ2-7; 9 bases are a match to TRBD1. The length of the CDR3 is 13 residues. Germline V CDR1 and CDR2: SGHAT, FQNNGV. V was clipped by 5 bases and J by 4 bases; unmatched bases: 3. DNA of the CDR3: TGTGCCAGCAGCGGAGGACAGGGGTACGAGCAGTACTTC. This gives the protein CASSGGQGYEQYF.

This chain uses TRBV7-3 with TRBJ1-1; possible D gene TRBD1, 6 bases. Germline V gene sequence: CDR1 SGHTA, CDR2 FQGTGA. The CDR3 covers 15 residues. Trimming took off 5 bases at V and 4 bases at J, with 17 bases between the two ends. The CDR3 spells CASSPPGAGVTEAFF. The CDR3 DNA reads TGTGCCAGCAGCCCCCCTGGGGCAGGGGTCACTGAAGCTTTCTTT.

This sequence joins TRBV18 and TRBJ1-2; D remains ambiguous. Trimming pared 2 bases from V and 7 bases from J, leaving 11 bases between. The CDR3 runs 13 residues. Per germline, CDR1 KGHSH and CDR2 LQKENI. In nucleotides, the CDR3 is TGTGCCAGCTCACCAAGGACTGTGTCTGGCTACACCTTC. Translation: CASSPRTVSGYTF.

The chain combines TRBV19 with TRBJ2-7; 7 positions agree with TRBD1. The CDR3 loop spans 12 amino acids. The V segment lost 5 bases and the J segment 3 bases; nucleotides outside the gene matches: 1. CDR1 is LNHDA, CDR2 SQIVND, per germline (reference sequence). This CDR3 is CASSGDSYEQYF. Written as DNA, the CDR3 is TGTGCCAGTAGTGGGGACAGCTACGAGCAGTACTTC.

CDR3 loop: CASSVDTDRSEQYF. The CDR3 nucleotides are TGTGCCAGCAGCGTAGATACGGACAGGAGCGAGCAGTACTTC. The rearrangement uses TRBV9 and TRBJ2-7, with TRBD1 identical over 7 bases. V shed 0 bases and J 6 bases; nucleotides not matched to a gene: 6. The CDR3 sequence is 14 residues long. Germline V gives CDR1 SGDLS, CDR2 YYNGEE.

The J gene is TRBJ2-7, the V gene TRBV27, with 9 bases lining up with TRBD1. Germline CDR1 reads MNHEY; CDR2 reads SMNVEV (reference sequence). V was clipped by 0 bases and J by 2 bases; unmatched bases: 8. The CDR3 is made up of 17 amino acids. CDR3 nucleotides: TGTGCCAGCAGTTTATCGCCTACGGGGACAGGGCCCTACGAGCAGTACTTC. The encoded protein is CASSLSPTGTGPYEQYF.

This chain joins TRBV3-1 (or the pseudogene TRBV3-2) and TRBJ2-1, with a tentative D call TRBD2 (6 bases). The V and J ends lost 4 bases and 3 bases respectively, with 25 bases between them. CDR1 LGHDT and CDR2 YNNKEL come from the germline V gene (reference sequence). The CDR3 covers 19 residues. CDR3 nucleotide sequence: TGTGCCAGCAGCCGGATTGAGTTCCGGGAGCCCCAGTACTACAATGAGCAGTTCTTC. Translation gives CASSRIEFREPQYYNEQFF.

The V and J genes are TRBV6-5 and TRBJ1-1, with D maybe TRBD1 (6 bases). The CDR3 is 15 residues long. V shed 11 bases and J shed 0 bases, with 19 bases lying between them. Per germline, CDR1 MNHEY and CDR2 SVGAGI. This CDR3 is CAGRTRGQLNTEAFF. The CDR3 region has the DNA TGTGCCGGTCGGACCCGAGGACAGCTGAACACTGAAGCTTTCTTT.